This T cell receptor beta chain was documented in a study of cytomegalovirus exposure and HLA in healthy donors. Overall study findings and caveats: Despite most TCR sequences being rare, some public TCRs occurred in many donors. Across donors, sequencing depth was assumed by presence/absence analyses to be roughly uniform.

In the case of this clone: Its specificity is not known.

13 Jbeta primers and 60 Vbeta primers were used for the PCR. Profiling relied on immunoSEQ multiplex PCR, and the TCRdb table lists in-frame clones only, not all of them. The sample has 150,000 to 160,000 clones; roughly 82% are singletons. The V segment lost 3 bases and the J segment 2 bases; nucleotides outside the gene matches: 5. This CDR3 has 15 amino acids. Germline CDR1 is SGHVS and CDR2 is FQNEAQ. This TCR was recovered from a woman aged 45-59 years in good health and CMV-seropositive. Material for sequencing was PBMCs. This chain joins TRBV7-8 and TRBJ2-3; 7 bases are a match to TRBD2. CDR3 in amino acids: CASSFGGSFTDTQYF. In DNA, the CDR3 is TGTGCCAGCAGCTTCGGGGGGTCCTTCACAGATACGCAGTATTTT.